Presented here are 9 T cell receptor beta chains from one specimen sequenced in a study of CD8+CD57+ T cells in acquired aplastic anemia. Sequencing involved patients with CD8+CD57+ cell expansion previously shown by flow cytometry. Genomic DNA served as template for TCR beta VDJ and CDR3 profiling. TCRdb independently ran MiXCR on the reads; one entry per CDR3 protein. The data show around 430,000 distinct CDR3 sequences, with under 40% seen just once and less than 0.85% held by the top ten. Sequenced: sorted CD4+, CD8+, or CD8+CD57+ T cells (not recorded which) from PBMCs. Source of these receptors: a human donor with aplastic anemia.

The chain uses TRBV5-1 and TRBJ2-3, with 8 nucleotides matching TRBD1. Germline V lookup: CDR1 SGHRS, CDR2 YFSETQ. There are 15 residues in the CDR3. After removal of 1 base from V and 3 bases from J, the junction contained 4 bases not matched to a gene. The CDR3 spells CASSLSGTGTDTQYF. The CDR3 DNA sequence: TGCGCCAGCAGCTTGTCCGGGACAGGTACAGATACGCAGTATTTT.

This clonotype was observed at least ten times. This rearrangement joins TRBV9 to TRBJ2-1; 7 bases are shared with TRBD2. Unmatched junction bases numbered 5, after V lost 0 bases and J lost 5 bases. The CDR3 is 15 residues long. The germline V gene has CDR1 SGDLS and CDR2 YYNGEE. The CDR3, as DNA: TGTGCCAGCAGCGTAGATTGGGGGGGTCACAATGAGCAGTTCTTC. Its translation is CASSVDWGGHNEQFF.

At least ten counts were recorded for this clonotype. The chain employs TRBV11-1 and TRBJ2-3; 11 bases match TRBD2. There are 16 residues in the CDR3. After removal of 5 bases from V and 0 bases from J, the junction contained 4 bases not matched to a gene. Per the germline V gene, CDR1 is SGHAT and CDR2 is FQDESV (reference sequence). CDR3 loop: CASSPWTSGSTDTQYF. Written as DNA, the CDR3 is TGTGCCAGCAGCCCCTGGACTAGCGGGAGCACAGATACGCAGTATTTT.

This chain uses TRBV19 with TRBJ1-5, with D unclear. V lost 2 bases and J 5 bases, leaving 10 bases between the germline ends. This CDR3 has 14 amino acids. CDR1 is LNHDA, CDR2 SQIVND, per germline (reference sequence). This CDR3 reads CASSIPGDDQPQHF. The CDR3 DNA reads TGTGCCAGTAGTATACCAGGTGACGATCAGCCCCAGCATTTT.

As to this clonotype: Possible read error: a much larger clone is one base away. The CDR3: CATSDPLQGVRFF. CDR3 coding DNA: TGTGCCACCAGTGATCCCCTTCAGGGAGTTCGGTTCTTC. The genes are TRBV15 and TRBJ2-1; D tentatively reads TRBD1 or TRBD2 (5 bases each). The CDR3 loop spans 13 amino acids. Germline V gives CDR1 LNHNV, CDR2 YYDKDF (reference sequence). The ends were cut back, 6 bases at V and 15 bases at J, with 21 bases in the middle.

The J gene is TRBJ2-3, the V gene TRBV20-1, with 9 bases fitting TRBD2. Germline values: CDR1 DFQATT, CDR2 SNEGSKA (reference sequence). The CDR3 has 13 residues. V lost 4 bases, J lost 6 bases, and 5 bases stayed unmatched. CDR3 bases: TGCAGTGCTACTAGCGGGAATGCGGATACGCAGTATTTT. Its protein product is CSATSGNADTQYF.

The genes are TRBV12-3 or TRBV12-4 and TRBJ2-5; no clear D gene. The CDR3 sequence is 13 residues long. The V end lost 6 bases, the J end lost 4 bases, and 12 bases lay between the germline ends. CDR3 nucleotides: TGTGCCAGCAGCACGAGCCGACGAGAGACCCAGTACTTC. It specifies CASSTSRRETQYF.

The chain carries TRBV11-1 and TRBJ1-5, with TRBD1 matching over 10 bases. CDR3 length: 16 residues. The V segment lost 5 bases and the J segment 5 bases; nucleotides outside the gene matches: 9. Germline CDR1 and CDR2: SGHAT and FQDESV (reference sequence). In nucleotides, the CDR3 is TGTGCCAGCAGCATCGGGACAGGGGACACCTATCAGCCCCAGCATTTT. Protein: CASSIGTGDTYQPQHF.

About this clonotype itself: This may come from a read error, since a much larger clone is one base off. This chain uses TRBV7-9 with TRBJ1-6; 7 bases are a match to TRBD1. The CDR3 runs 14 residues. The germline V gene has CDR1 SEHNR and CDR2 FQNEAQ (reference sequence). The DNA for the CDR3 is TGTGCCAGCAGCGCACAGGGGTCCGGTTCACCCCCCCACTTT. This encodes CASSAQGSGSPPHF.